This T cell receptor (beta chain) appears in the sequencing data of a study of T cell responses to AZD1222 COVID-19 vaccine. Notes on the study in general: Nearly half of the spike-specific TCRs reportedly recognize variant regions that carry no mutations. Clonal diversity was possibly underestimated, and the donors were mostly white British, with more females.

About this clone: Antigen: not known.

Between the trimmed V and J ends, which lost 0 bases and 3 bases, there was a span of 14 bases. Per the germline V gene, CDR1 is MGHRA and CDR2 is YSYEKL. This CDR3 region has 17 residues. Some clones are missing from TCRdb's copy, which holds only in-frame ones; the method was immunoSEQ multiplex PCR. The sample records 150,000 to 200,000 clones, around 94% being singletons. The V gene is TRBV4-1, the J gene TRBJ2-2; tentatively, D is TRBD2 (5 bases). This sample comprised peripheral blood, obtained on day 0 of AZD1222 vaccination. This receptor was taken from an adult in good health. The CDR3 loop is CASSQDGNGLYTGELFF. The DNA for the CDR3 is TGCGCCAGCAGCCAAGATGGAAACGGACTCTACACCGGGGAGCTGTTTTTT.